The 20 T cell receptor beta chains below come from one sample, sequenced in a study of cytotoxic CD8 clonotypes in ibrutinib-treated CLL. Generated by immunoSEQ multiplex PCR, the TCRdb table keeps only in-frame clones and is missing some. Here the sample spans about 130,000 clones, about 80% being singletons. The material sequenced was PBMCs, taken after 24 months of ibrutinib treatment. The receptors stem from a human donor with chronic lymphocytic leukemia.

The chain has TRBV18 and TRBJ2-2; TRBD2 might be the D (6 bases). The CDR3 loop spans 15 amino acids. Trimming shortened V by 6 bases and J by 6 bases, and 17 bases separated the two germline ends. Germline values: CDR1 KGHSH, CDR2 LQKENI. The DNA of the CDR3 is TGTGCCAGCTCCCCTACAGGACCGGGGGCCGGGGAGCTGTTTTTT. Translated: CASSPTGPGAGELFF.

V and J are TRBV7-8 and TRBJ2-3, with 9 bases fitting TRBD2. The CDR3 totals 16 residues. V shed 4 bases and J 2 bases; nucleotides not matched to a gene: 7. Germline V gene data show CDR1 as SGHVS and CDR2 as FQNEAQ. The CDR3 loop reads CASSYQAGGLTDTQYF. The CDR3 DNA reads TGTGCCAGCAGCTACCAAGCGGGAGGCCTCACAGATACGCAGTATTTT.

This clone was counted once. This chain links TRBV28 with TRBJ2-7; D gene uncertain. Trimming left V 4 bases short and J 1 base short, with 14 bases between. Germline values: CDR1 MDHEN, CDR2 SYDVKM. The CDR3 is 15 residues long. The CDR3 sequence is CASSSLRGKSYEQYF. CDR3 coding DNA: TGTGCCAGCAGTTCTCTCCGAGGTAAATCCTACGAGCAGTACTTC.

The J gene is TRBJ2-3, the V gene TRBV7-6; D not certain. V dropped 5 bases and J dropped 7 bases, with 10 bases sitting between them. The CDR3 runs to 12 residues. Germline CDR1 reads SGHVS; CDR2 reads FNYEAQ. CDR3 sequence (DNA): TGTGCCAGCAGCCAAGCCGGCAATACGCAGTATTTT. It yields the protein CASSQAGNTQYF.

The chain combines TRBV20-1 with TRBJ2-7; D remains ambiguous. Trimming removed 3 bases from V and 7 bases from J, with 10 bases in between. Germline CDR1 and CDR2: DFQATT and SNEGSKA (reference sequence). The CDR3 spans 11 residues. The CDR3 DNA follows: TGCAGTGCTAGCCCCCGGCAGGAGCAGTACTTC. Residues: CSASPRQEQYF.

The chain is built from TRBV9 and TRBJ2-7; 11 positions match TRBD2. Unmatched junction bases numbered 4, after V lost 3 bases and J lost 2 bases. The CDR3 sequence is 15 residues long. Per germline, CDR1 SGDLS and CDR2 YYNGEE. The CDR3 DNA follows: TGTGCCAGCAGCGCGGGGACTAGCGGTCCCTACGAGCAGTACTTC. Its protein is CASSAGTSGPYEQYF.

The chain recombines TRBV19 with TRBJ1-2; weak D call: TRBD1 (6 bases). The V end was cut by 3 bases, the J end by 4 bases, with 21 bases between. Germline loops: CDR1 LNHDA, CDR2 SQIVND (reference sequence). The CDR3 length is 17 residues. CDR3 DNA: TGTGCCAGTAGTATTTACGGAACGGGGGCAGGGGCCTATGGCTACACCTTC. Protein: CASSIYGTGAGAYGYTF. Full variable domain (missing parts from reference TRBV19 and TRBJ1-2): DGGITQSPKYLFRKEGQNVTLSCEQNLNHDAMYWYRQDPGQGLRLIYYSQIVNDFQKGDIAEGYSVSREKKESFPLTVTSAQKNPTAFYLCASSIYGTGAGAYGYTFGSGTRLTVV.

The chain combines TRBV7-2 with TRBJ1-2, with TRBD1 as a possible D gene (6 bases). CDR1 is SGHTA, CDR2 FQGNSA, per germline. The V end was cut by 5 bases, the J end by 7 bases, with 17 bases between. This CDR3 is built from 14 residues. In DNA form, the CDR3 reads TGTGCCAGCAGCCCCCGCGGGGGCGAGGGTGGCTACACCTTC. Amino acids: CASSPRGGEGGYTF.

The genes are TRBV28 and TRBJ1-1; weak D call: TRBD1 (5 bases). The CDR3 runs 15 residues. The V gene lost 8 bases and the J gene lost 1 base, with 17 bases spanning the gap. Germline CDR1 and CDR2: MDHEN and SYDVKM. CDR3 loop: CASATGSVSNTEAFF. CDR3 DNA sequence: TGTGCCAGCGCAACAGGTTCCGTTTCGAACACTGAAGCTTTCTTT.

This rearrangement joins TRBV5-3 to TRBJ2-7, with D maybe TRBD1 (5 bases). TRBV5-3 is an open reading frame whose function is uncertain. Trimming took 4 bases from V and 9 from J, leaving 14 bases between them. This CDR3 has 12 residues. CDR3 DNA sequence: TGTGCCAGAAGCCCCGGAGCCCAGGGGCAGTACTTC. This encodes CARSPGAQGQYF.

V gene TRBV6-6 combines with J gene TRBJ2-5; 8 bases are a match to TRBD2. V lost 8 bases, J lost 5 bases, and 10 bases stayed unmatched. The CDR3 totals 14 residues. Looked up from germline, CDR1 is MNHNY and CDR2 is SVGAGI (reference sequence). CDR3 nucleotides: TGTGCCAGCTTCGGCCGGGGGGGCCGGGAGACCCAGTACTTC. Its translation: CASFGRGGRETQYF.

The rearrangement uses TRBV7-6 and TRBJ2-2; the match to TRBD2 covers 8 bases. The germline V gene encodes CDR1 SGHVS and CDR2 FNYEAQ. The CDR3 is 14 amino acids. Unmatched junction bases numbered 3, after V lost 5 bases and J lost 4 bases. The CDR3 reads CASSPGGRTGELFF. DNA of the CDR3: TGTGCCAGCAGCCCGGGAGGGCGCACCGGGGAGCTGTTTTTT.

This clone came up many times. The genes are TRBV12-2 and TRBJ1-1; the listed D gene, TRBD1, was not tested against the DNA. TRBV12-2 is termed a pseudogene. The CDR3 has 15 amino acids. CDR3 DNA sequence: TGTGCAAGTCGCTTAGACCCACAGGGGGACCCTGAAGCTTTCTTT. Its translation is CASRLDPQGDPEAFF.

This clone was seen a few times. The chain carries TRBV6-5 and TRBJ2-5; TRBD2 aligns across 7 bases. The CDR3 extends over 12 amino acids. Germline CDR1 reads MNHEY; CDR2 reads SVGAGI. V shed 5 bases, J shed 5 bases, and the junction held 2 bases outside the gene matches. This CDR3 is CASSQAGETQYF. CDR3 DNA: TGTGCCAGCAGTCAAGCGGGGGAGACCCAGTACTTC.

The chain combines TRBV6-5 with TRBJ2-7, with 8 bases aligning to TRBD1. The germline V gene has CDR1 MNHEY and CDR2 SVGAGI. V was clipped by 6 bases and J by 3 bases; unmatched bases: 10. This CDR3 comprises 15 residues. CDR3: CASSRDRGGDYEQYF. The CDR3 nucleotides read TGTGCCAGCAGCCGCGACAGGGGAGGAGACTACGAGCAGTACTTC.

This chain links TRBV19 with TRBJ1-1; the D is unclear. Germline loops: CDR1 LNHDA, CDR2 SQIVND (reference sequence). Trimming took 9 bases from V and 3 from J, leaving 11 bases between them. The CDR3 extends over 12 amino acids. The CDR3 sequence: CARPTLDTEAFF. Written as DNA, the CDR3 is TGTGCCAGGCCGACACTCGACACTGAAGCTTTCTTT.

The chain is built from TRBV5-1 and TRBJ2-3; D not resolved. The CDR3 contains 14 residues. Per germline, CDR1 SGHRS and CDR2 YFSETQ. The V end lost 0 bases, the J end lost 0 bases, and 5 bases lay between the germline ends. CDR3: CASSLAGSTDTQYF. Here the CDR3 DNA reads TGCGCCAGCAGCTTGGCCGGTAGCACAGATACGCAGTATTTT. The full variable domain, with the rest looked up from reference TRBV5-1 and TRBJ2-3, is KAGVTQTPRYLIKTRGQQVTLSCSPISGHRSVSWYQQTPGQGLQFLFEYFSETQRNKGNFPGRFSGRQFSNSRSEMNVSTLELGDSALYLCASSLAGSTDTQYFGPGTRLTVL.

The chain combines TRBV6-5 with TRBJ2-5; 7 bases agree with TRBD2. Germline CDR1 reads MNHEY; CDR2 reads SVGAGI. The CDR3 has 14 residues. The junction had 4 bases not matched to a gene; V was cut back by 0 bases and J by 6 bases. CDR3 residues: CASSYSGGSQTQYF. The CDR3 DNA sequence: TGTGCCAGCAGTTACTCCGGGGGGTCTCAGACCCAGTACTTC.

CDR3 bases: TGTGCCAGCAGCCCCCATAGTAGTGGCTACACCTTC. Protein: CASSPHSSGYTF. This sequence joins TRBV9 and TRBJ1-2; D gene ambiguous. The V end lost 4 bases, the J end lost 7 bases, and 11 bases lay between the germline ends. The CDR3 spans 12 residues. The V gene's germline CDR1 is SGDLS and CDR2 YYNGEE.

The chain's CDR3 is CASSLRRGNYGYTF. The CDR3 DNA reads as TGTGCCAGCAGCTTAAGGAGGGGCAACTATGGCTACACCTTC. The J gene is TRBJ1-2, the V gene TRBV13, with a possible D match to TRBD1 (5 bases). The CDR3 contains 14 residues. Per the germline V gene, CDR1 is PRHDT and CDR2 is FYEKMQ (reference sequence). The V gene lost 2 bases and the J gene lost 2 bases, with 9 bases spanning the gap.